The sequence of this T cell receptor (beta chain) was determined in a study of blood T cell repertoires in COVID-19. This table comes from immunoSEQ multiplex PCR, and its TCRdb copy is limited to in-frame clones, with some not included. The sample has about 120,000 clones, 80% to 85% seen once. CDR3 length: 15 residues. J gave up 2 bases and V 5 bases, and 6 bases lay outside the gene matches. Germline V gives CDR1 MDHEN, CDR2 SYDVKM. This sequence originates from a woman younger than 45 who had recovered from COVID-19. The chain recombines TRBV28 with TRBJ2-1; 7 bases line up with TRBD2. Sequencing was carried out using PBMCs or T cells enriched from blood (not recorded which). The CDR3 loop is CASSATGTTYNEQFF. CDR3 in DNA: TGTGCCAGCAGTGCTACCGGGACTACCTACAATGAGCAGTTCTTC.